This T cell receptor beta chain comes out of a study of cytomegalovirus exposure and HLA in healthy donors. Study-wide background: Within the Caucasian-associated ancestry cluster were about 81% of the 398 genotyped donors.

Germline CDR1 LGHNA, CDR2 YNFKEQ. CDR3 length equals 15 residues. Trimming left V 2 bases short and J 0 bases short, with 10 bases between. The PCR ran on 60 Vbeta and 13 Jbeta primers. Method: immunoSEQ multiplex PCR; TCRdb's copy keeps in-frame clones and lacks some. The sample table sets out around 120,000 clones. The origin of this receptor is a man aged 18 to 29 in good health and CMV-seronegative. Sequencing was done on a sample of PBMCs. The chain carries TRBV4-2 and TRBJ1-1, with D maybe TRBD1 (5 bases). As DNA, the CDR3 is TGTGCCAGCAGCCAACCCCTCAGGGTGAACACTGAAGCTTTCTTT. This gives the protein CASSQPLRVNTEAFF.